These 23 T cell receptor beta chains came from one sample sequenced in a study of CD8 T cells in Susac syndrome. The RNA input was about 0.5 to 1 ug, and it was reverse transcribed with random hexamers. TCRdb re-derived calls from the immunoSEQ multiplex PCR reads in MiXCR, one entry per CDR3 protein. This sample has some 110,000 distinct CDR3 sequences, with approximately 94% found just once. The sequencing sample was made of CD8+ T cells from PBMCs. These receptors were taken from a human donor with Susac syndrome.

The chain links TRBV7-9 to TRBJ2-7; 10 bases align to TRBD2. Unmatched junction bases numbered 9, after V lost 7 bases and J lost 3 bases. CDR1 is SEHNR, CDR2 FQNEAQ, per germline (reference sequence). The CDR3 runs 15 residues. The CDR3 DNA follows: TGTGCCAGCACCTCCGGGACTAGCGAAAGCTACGAGCAGTACTTC. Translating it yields CASTSGTSESYEQYF.

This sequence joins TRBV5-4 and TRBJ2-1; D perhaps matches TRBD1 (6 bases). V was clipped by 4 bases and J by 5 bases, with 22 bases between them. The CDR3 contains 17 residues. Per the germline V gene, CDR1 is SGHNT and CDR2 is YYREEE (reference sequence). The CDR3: CASSGIPSGAWDNEQFF. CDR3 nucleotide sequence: TGTGCCAGCAGCGGGATACCGTCAGGGGCGTGGGACAATGAGCAGTTCTTC.

CDR3: CASAFRDEYAQPQHF. In nucleotides, the CDR3 is TGTGCCAGCGCCTTCCGGGACGAATACGCCCAGCCCCAGCATTTT. J is TRBJ1-5 and V is TRBV6-2 or TRBV6-3; the D gene is possibly TRBD1 (5 bases). The V gene's germline CDR1 is MNHEY and CDR2 SVGEGT. With 8 bases removed from V and 7 bases from J, the gap between germline ends came to 21 bases. The CDR3 sequence is 15 residues long.

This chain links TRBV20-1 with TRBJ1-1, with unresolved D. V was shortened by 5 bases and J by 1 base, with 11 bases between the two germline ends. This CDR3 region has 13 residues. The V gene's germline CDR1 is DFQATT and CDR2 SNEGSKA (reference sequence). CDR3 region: CSALDPGNTEAFF. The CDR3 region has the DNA TGCAGTGCTTTGGACCCGGGGAACACTGAAGCTTTCTTT.

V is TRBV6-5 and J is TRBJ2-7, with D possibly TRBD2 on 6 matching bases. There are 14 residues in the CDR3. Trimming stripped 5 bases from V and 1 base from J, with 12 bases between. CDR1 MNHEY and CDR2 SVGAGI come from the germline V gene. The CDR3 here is CASSQGLFSYEQYF. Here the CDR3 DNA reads TGTGCCAGCAGTCAGGGACTTTTTTCCTACGAGCAGTACTTC.

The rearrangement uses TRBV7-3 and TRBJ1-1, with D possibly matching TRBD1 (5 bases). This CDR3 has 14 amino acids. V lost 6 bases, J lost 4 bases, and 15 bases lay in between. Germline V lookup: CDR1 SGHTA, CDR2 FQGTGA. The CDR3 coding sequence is TGTGCCAGCAGTTTACACCAGGGTAGCACTGAAGCTTTCTTT. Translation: CASSLHQGSTEAFF.

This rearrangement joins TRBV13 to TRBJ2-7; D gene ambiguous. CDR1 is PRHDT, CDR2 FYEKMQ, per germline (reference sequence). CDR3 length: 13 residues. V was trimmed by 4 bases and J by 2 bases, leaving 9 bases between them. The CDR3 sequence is CASSSLRPYEQYF. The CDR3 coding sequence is TGTGCCAGCAGCTCCCTTCGACCCTACGAGCAGTACTTC.

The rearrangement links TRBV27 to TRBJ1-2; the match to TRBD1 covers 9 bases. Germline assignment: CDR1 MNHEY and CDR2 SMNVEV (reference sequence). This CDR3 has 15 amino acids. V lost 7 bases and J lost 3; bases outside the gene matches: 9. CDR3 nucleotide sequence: TGTGCCAGCAACACACACAGGGGGCATGACTATGGCTACACCTTC. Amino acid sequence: CASNTHRGHDYGYTF.

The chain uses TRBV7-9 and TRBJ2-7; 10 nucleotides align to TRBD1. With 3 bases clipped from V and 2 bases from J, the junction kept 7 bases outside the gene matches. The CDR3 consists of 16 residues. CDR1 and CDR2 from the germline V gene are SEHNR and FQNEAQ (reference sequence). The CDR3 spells CASSFIGQGETYEQYF. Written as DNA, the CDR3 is TGTGCCAGCAGCTTTATTGGACAGGGGGAGACCTACGAGCAGTACTTC.

The DNA of the CDR3 is TGTGCCACCAGCTCAACCAGGGGGCCTGGAAACACCATATATTTT. Its protein product is CATSSTRGPGNTIYF. The rearrangement uses TRBV15 and TRBJ1-3; 8 bases are a match to TRBD1. CDR1 is LNHNV and CDR2 is YYDKDF in the germline V gene (reference sequence). Trimming took 5 bases from V and 2 from J; bases not matched to a gene: 5. CDR3 length: 15 amino acids. Together with reference TRBV15 and TRBJ1-3, the CDR3 gives the full variable domain: DAMVIQNPRYQVTQFGKPVTLSCSQTLNHNVMYWYQQKSSQAPKLLFHYYDKDFNNEADTPDNFQSRRPNTSFCFLDIRSPGLGDTAMYLCATSSTRGPGNTIYFGEGSWLTVV.

CDR3 bases: TGTGCCAGCAGCGTAGGAGGGACAGTTTTCACAGATACGCAGTATTTT. It codes for CASSVGGTVFTDTQYF. This rearrangement joins TRBV9 to TRBJ2-3; 7 bases are shared with TRBD1. This CDR3 region has 16 residues. In germline, CDR1 is SGDLS, CDR2 YYNGEE. The J segment lost 2 bases and the V segment lost 0 bases, leaving 6 bases of the junction unmatched. Filled out from reference TRBV9 and TRBJ2-3, the complete variable domain reads DSGVTQTPKHLITATGQRVTLRCSPRSGDLSVYWYQQSLDQGLQFLIQYYNGEERAKGNILERFSAQQFPDLHSELNLSSLELGDSALYFCASSVGGTVFTDTQYFGPGTRLTVL.

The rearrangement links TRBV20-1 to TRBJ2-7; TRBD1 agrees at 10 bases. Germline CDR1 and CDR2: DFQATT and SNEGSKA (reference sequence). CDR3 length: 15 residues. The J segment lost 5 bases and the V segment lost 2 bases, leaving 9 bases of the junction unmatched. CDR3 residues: CSARWVGTGVHEQYF. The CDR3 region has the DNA TGCAGTGCTAGATGGGTGGGGACAGGGGTCCACGAGCAGTACTTC.

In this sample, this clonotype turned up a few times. Here the CDR3 DNA reads TGTGCCAGCAGTTCGTCCGGGGAGCTGTTTTTT. This gives the protein CASSSSGELFF. The chain carries TRBV27 and TRBJ2-2, with D uncertain. Per the germline V gene, CDR1 is MNHEY and CDR2 is SMNVEV (reference sequence). This CDR3 contains 11 residues. The V and J ends lost 4 bases and 6 bases respectively, with 3 bases between them.

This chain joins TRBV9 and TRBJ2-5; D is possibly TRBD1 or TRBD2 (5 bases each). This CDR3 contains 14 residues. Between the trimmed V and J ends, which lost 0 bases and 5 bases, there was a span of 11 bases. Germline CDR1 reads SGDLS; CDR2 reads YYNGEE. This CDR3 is CASSVGDDGETQYF. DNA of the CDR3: TGTGCCAGCAGCGTAGGGGACGACGGGGAGACCCAGTACTTC. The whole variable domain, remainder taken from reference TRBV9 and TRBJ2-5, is DSGVTQTPKHLITATGQRVTLRCSPRSGDLSVYWYQQSLDQGLQFLIQYYNGEERAKGNILERFSAQQFPDLHSELNLSSLELGDSALYFCASSVGDDGETQYFGPGTRLLVL.

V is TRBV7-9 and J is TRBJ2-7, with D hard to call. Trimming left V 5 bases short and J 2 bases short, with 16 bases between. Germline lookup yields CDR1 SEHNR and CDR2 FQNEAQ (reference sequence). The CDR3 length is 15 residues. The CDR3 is CASSPPMIGTYEQYF. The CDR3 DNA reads TGTGCCAGCAGCCCGCCCATGATCGGAACCTACGAGCAGTACTTC.

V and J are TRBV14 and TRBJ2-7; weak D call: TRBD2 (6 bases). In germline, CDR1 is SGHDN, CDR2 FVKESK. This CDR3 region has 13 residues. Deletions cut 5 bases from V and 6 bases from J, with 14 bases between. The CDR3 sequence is CASSSTEGIEQYF. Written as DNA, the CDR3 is TGTGCCAGCAGCAGCACGGAGGGGATCGAGCAGTACTTC.

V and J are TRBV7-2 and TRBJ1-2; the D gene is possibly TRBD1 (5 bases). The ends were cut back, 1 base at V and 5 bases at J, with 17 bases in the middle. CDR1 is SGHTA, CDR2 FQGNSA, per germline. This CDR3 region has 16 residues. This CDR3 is CASSLGRDWGGYGYTF. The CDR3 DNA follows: TGTGCCAGCAGCTTAGGGCGGGACTGGGGTGGGTATGGCTACACCTTC.

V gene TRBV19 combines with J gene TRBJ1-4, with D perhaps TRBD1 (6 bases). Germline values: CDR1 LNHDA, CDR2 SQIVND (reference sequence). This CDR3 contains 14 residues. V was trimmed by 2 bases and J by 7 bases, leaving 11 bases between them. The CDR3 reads CASSISQGGEKLFF. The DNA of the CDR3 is TGTGCCAGTAGTATATCACAGGGCGGTGAAAAACTGTTTTTT.

The CDR3: CASSQEYDEQYF. The DNA of the CDR3 is TGTGCCAGCAGCCAAGAATATGACGAGCAGTACTTC. The genes are TRBV14 and TRBJ2-7; unclear D gene. The CDR3 has 12 residues. Germline V gene lookup returns CDR1 SGHDN and CDR2 FVKESK. Trimming cost V 0 bases and J 5 bases, with 5 bases left between them. Using reference TRBV14 and TRBJ2-7 for the parts outside the CDR3, the full variable domain is EAGVTQFPSHSVIEKGQTVTLRCDPISGHDNLYWYRRVMGKEIKFLLHFVKESKQDESGMPNNRFLAERTGGTYSTLKVQPAELEDSGVYFCASSQEYDEQYFGPGTRLTVT.

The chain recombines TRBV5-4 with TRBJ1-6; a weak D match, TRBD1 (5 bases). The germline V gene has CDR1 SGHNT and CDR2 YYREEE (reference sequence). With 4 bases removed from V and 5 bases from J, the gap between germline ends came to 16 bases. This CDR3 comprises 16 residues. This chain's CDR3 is CASSRGGTADNSPLHF. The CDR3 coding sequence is TGTGCCAGCAGCCGAGGAGGGACCGCCGATAATTCACCCCTCCACTTT.

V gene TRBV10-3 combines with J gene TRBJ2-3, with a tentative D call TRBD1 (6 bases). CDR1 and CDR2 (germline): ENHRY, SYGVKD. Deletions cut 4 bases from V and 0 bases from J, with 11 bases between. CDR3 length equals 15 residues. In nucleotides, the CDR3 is TGTGCCATCAGTGTCGGGACAACTAGCACAGATACGCAGTATTTT. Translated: CAISVGTTSTDTQYF.

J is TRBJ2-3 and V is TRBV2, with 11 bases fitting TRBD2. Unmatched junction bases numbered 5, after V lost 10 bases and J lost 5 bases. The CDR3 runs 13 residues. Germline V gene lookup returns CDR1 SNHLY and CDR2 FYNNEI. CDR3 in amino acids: CATPSGGQDTQYF. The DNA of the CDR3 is TGTGCCACCCCTAGCGGGGGGCAAGATACGCAGTATTTT. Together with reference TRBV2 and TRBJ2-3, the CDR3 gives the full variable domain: EPEVTQTPSHQVTQMGQEVILRCVPISNHLYFYWYRQILGQKVEFLVSFYNNEISEKSEIFDDQFSVERPDGSNFTLKIRSTKLEDSAMYFCATPSGGQDTQYFGPGTRLTVL.

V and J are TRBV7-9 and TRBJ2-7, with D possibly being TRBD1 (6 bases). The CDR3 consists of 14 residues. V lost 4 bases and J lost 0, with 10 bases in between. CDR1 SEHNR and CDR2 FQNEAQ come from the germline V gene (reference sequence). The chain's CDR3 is CASSSLDSSYEQYF. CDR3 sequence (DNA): TGTGCCAGCAGCTCTCTGGACAGCTCCTACGAGCAGTACTTC.